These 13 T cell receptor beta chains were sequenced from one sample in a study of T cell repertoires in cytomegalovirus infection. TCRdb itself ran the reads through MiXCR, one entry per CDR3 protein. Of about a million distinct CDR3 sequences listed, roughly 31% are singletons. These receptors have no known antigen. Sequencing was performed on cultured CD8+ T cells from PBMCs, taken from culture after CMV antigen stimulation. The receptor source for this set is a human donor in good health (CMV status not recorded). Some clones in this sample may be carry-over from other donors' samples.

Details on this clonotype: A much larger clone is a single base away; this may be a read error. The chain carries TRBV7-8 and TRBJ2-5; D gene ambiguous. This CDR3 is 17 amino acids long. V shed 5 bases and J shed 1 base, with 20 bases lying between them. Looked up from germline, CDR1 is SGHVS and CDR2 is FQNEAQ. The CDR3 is CASSHQMSPPLQETQYF. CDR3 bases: TGTGCCAGCAGCCACCAGATGAGCCCACCTCTCCAAGAGACCCAGTACTTC.

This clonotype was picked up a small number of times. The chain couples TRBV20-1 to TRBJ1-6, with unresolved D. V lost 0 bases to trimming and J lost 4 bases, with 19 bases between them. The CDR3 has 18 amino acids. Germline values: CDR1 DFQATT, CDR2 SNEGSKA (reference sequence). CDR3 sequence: CSARDSTAVYAYNSPLHF. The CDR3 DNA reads TGCAGTGCTAGAGATAGTACAGCCGTCTATGCGTATAATTCACCCCTCCACTTT.

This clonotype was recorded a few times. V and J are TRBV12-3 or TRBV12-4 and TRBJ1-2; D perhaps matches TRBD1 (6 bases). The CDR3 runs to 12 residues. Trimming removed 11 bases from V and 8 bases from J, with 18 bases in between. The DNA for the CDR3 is TGTGCCCTACACAAGGGGGTCCAGGGCTACACCTTC. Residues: CALHKGVQGYTF.

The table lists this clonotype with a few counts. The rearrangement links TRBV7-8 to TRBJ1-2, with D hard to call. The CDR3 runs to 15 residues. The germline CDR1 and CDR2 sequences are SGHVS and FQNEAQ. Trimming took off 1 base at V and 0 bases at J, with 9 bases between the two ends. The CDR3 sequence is CASSLGPTSNYGYTF. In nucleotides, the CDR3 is TGTGCCAGCAGCTTAGGACCGACGTCTAACTATGGCTACACCTTC. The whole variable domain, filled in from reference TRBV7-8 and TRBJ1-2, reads GAGVSQSPRYKVAKRGQDVALRCDPISGHVSLFWYQQALGQGPEFLTYFQNEAQLDKSGLPSDRFFAERPEGSVSTLKIQRTQQEDSAVYLCASSLGPTSNYGYTFGSGTRLTVV.

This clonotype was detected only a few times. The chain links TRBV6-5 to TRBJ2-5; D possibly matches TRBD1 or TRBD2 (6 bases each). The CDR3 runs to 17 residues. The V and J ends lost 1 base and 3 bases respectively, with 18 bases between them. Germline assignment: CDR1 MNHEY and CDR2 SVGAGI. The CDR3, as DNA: TGTGCCAGCAGTTACTTAGGCGACAGGCAGCGGGAAGAGACCCAGTACTTC. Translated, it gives CASSYLGDRQREETQYF.

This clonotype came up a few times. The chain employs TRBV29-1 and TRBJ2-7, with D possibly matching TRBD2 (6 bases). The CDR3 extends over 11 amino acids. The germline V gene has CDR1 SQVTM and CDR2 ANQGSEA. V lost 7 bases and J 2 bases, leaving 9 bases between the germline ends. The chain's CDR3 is CSAGETYEQYF. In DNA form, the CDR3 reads TGCAGCGCGGGAGAGACCTACGAGCAGTACTTC.

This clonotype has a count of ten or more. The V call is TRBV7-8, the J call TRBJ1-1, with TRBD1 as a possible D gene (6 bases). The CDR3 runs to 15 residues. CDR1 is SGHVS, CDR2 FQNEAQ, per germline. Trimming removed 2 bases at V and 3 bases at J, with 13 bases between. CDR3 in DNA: TGTGCCAGCAGCTTACGTCTGGGGGCGGACACTGAAGCTTTCTTT. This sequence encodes CASSLRLGADTEAFF.

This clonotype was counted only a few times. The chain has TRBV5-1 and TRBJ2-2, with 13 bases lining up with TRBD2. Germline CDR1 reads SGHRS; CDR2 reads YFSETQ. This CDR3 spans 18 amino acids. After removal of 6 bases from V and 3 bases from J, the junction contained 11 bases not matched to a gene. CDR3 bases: TGCGCCAGCACCGCCCCGACTAGCGGGGGGCTACACACCGGGGAGCTGTTTTTT. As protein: CASTAPTSGGLHTGELFF.

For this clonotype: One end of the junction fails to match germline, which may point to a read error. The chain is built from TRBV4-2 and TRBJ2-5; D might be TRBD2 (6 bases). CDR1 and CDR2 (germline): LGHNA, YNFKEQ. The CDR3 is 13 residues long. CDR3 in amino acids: CASSQGGEETQYF. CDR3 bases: TGTGCCAGCAGTCAAGGCGGGGAAGAGACCCAGTACTTC.

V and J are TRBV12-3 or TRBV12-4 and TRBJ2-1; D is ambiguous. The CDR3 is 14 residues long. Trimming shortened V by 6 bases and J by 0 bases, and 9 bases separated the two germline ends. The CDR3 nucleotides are TGTGCCAGCAGGACTCGGGCCTCCTACAATGAGCAGTTCTTC. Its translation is CASRTRASYNEQFF.

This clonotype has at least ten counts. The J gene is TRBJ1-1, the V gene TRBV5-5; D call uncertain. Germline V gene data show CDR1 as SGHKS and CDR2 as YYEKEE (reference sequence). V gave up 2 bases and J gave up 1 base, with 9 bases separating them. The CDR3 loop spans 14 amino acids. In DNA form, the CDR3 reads TGTGCCAGCAGCTTCCCGGAGACGAACACTGAAGCTTTCTTT. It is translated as CASSFPETNTEAFF. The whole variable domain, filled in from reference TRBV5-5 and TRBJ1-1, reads DAGVTQSPTHLIKTRGQQVTLRCSPISGHKSVSWYQQVLGQGPQFIFQYYEKEERGRGNFPDRFSARQFPNYSSELNVNALLLGDSALYLCASSFPETNTEAFFGQGTRLTVV.

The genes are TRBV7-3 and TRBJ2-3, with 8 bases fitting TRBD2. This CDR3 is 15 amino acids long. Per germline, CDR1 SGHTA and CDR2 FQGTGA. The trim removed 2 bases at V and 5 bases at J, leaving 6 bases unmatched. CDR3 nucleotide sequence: TGTGCCAGCAGCTTAGCGGGAGGCAGGGAAGATACGCAGTATTTT. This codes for CASSLAGGREDTQYF.

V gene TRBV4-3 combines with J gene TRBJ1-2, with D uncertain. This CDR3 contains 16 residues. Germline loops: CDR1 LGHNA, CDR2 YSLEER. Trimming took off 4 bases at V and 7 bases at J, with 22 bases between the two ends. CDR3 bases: TGCGCCAGCAGCCCCTACTTGGTTGAACGTTCCGGTGGCTACACCTTC. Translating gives CASSPYLVERSGGYTF.